These 17 T cell receptor beta chains were sequenced from one sample in a study of Tregs in tolerant kidney transplant recipients. Only in-frame clones appear in the TCRdb table, and some are missing; sequencing was by immunoSEQ multiplex PCR. The sample has fewer than 100,000 clones, 93% seen once. The specimen comprised CD4+ T cells from blood, sampled before the transplant. These receptors were taken from a human donor who received a combined kidney and bone marrow transplant.

J is TRBJ2-7 and V is TRBV4-3; possibly TRBD1 for D (6 bases). Germline values: CDR1 LGHNA, CDR2 YSLEER. V lost 4 bases and J lost 3, with 10 bases in between. This CDR3 region has 13 residues. As DNA, the CDR3 is TGCGCCAGCAGCCCAGGCAGGGGCTACGAGCAGTACTTC. Its translation: CASSPGRGYEQYF.

The rearrangement links TRBV7-9 to TRBJ2-7; D unresolved. CDR3 size: 12 residues. Germline V gene lookup returns CDR1 SEHNR and CDR2 FQNEAQ (reference sequence). Between the trimmed V and J ends, which lost 5 bases and 4 bases, there was a span of 9 bases. CDR3 sequence reads: CASSRSSYEQYF. CDR3 coding DNA: TGTGCCAGCAGCCGGAGCTCGTACGAGCAGTACTTC. Combining the CDR3 with reference TRBV7-9 and TRBJ2-7 gives the whole variable domain DTGVSQNPRHKITKRGQNVTFRCDPISEHNRLYWYRQTLGQGPEFLTYFQNEAQLEKSRLLSDRFSAERPKGSFSTLEIQRTEQGDSAMYLCASSRSSYEQYFGPGTRLTVT.

The rearrangement links TRBV9 to TRBJ1-1; 8 nucleotides align to TRBD1. Germline V gene lookup returns CDR1 SGDLS and CDR2 YYNGEE. The junction had 13 bases not matched to a gene; V was cut back by 4 bases and J by 5 bases. This CDR3 comprises 16 residues. Written as DNA, the CDR3 is TGTGCCAGCAGCCCCCGCGGAGGACAGGGTTGGACTGAAGCTTTCTTT. Translating gives CASSPRGGQGWTEAFF.

V gene TRBV7-3 combines with J gene TRBJ2-2, with a weak D call TRBD2 (5 bases). Trimming left V 3 bases short and J 4 bases short, with 6 bases between. The CDR3 is made up of 13 amino acids. Germline V gene lookup returns CDR1 SGHTA and CDR2 FQGTGA. For the CDR3, the DNA is TGTGCCAGCAGCTTTGCGGGCACCGGGGAGCTGTTTTTT. Residues: CASSFAGTGELFF.

This chain joins TRBV11-2 and TRBJ2-5; 9 bases line up with TRBD2. With 3 bases clipped from V and 4 bases from J, the junction kept 3 bases outside the gene matches. Germline CDR1 reads SGHAT; CDR2 reads FQNNGV. There are 14 residues in the CDR3. The DNA for the CDR3 is TGTGCCAGCAGCTTGATTAGCGGGGGAGAGACCCAGTACTTC. Its protein product is CASSLISGGETQYF.

This rearrangement joins TRBV4-2 to TRBJ2-3; 7 bases are a match to TRBD1. The CDR3 consists of 17 residues. Per germline, CDR1 LGHNA and CDR2 YNFKEQ. Trimming cost V 0 bases and J 3 bases; bases outside gene matches: 9. For the CDR3, the DNA is TGTGCCAGCAGCCAAGAGGAGACAGGGTTCGGGACAGATACGCAGTATTTT. The encoded protein is CASSQEETGFGTDTQYF.

V gene TRBV10-3 combines with J gene TRBJ1-2; TRBD1 matches 7 bases. V was pared by 4 bases and J by 6 bases, with 2 bases of the junction left unmatched. Germline CDR1 ENHRY, CDR2 SYGVKD. This CDR3 is built from 12 residues. The CDR3 coding sequence is TGTGCCATCAGTGGGCAGGGGGATGGCTACACCTTC. As protein: CAISGQGDGYTF.

V is TRBV30 and J is TRBJ1-2; 8 bases line up with TRBD1. V was clipped by 3 bases and J by 5 bases; unmatched bases: 5. Germline lookup yields CDR1 GTSNPN and CDR2 SVGIG (reference sequence). There are 13 residues in the CDR3. CDR3 loop: CAWRVQGGYGYTF. CDR3 nucleotide sequence: TGTGCCTGGAGGGTACAGGGGGGGTATGGCTACACCTTC.

This chain uses TRBV6-5 with TRBJ2-5, with TRBD1 as a possible D gene (5 bases). The J call is in doubt because the DNA end fits TRBJ2-7 better. Germline V lookup: CDR1 MNHEY, CDR2 SVGAGI. The CDR3 sequence is 15 residues long. CDR3 residues: CASSADLDRAYEQYF. The DNA of the CDR3 is TGTGCCAGCAGTGCCGATCTAGACAGAGCCTACGAGCAGTACTTC.

For the CDR3, the DNA is TGCGCCAGCAGCTTGGTTGCGGGGGGGGCCTACGAGCAGTACTTC. Its protein is CASSLVAGGAYEQYF. The gene calls are TRBV5-1 and TRBJ2-5; 9 bases match TRBD2. The last part of the DNA fits TRBJ2-7 better; the J call may be wrong. Germline values: CDR1 SGHRS, CDR2 YFSETQ. The CDR3 length is 15 residues.

The chain recombines TRBV28 with TRBJ2-1, with a possible D match to TRBD1 (6 bases). The CDR3 has 12 amino acids. V lost 8 bases to trimming and J lost 12 bases, with 17 bases between them. Germline V gives CDR1 MDHEN, CDR2 SYDVKM. The CDR3 nucleotides are TGTGCCAGCGGCTCTTTCGACAGGAGGCAGTTCTTC. Translated: CASGSFDRRQFF.

The table lists this clone with a count of one. The chain carries TRBV7-2 and TRBJ1-4, with D uncertain. Trimming removed 5 bases from V and 4 bases from J, with 5 bases in between. This CDR3 spans 12 amino acids. Germline-derived CDR1 and CDR2 are SGHTA and FQGNSA. The CDR3 loop reads CASSRRNEKLFF. The CDR3 DNA sequence: TGTGCCAGCAGCCGTCGTAATGAAAAACTGTTTTTT.

The chain uses TRBV6-1 and TRBJ2-7; 7 bases line up with TRBD1. Trimming took 7 bases from V and 2 from J; bases not matched to a gene: 8. Germline V lookup: CDR1 MNHNS, CDR2 SASEGT. CDR3 length: 14 amino acids. The chain's CDR3 is CASTTGTAAYEQYF. CDR3 in DNA: TGTGCCAGCACCACAGGGACAGCGGCCTACGAGCAGTACTTC.

V usage is TRBV5-6 and J usage is TRBJ2-7, with 9 positions matching TRBD1. Trimming removed 7 bases from V and 2 bases from J; junction bases left unmatched: 1. Germline V gives CDR1 SGHDT, CDR2 YYEEEE. CDR3 length: 12 residues. CDR3 in amino acids: CASGQGPYEQYF. Here the CDR3 DNA reads TGTGCCAGCGGACAGGGGCCCTACGAGCAGTACTTC. Combining the CDR3 with reference TRBV5-6 and TRBJ2-7 gives the whole variable domain DAGVTQSPTHLIKTRGQQVTLRCSPKSGHDTVSWYQQALGQGPQFIFQYYEEEERQRGNFPDRFSGHQFPNYSSELNVNALLLGDSALYLCASGQGPYEQYFGPGTRLTVT.

V usage is TRBV2 and J usage is TRBJ2-3; 10 nucleotides line up with TRBD1. The length of the CDR3 is 14 residues. V lost 4 bases to trimming and J lost 3 bases; unmatched junction nucleotides: 1. Per germline, CDR1 SNHLY and CDR2 FYNNEI. CDR3 in DNA: TGTGCCAGCAGTGCGGACAGGGGGACAGATACGCAGTATTTT. It is translated as CASSADRGTDTQYF.

The rearrangement links TRBV5-4 to TRBJ1-4; D is uncertain. Trimming removed 3 bases from V and 0 bases from J, with 3 bases in between. This CDR3 spans 13 amino acids. Germline CDR1 is SGHNT and CDR2 is YYREEE (reference sequence). The CDR3 spells CASSSATNEKLFF. CDR3 nucleotide sequence: TGTGCCAGCAGCTCTGCAACTAATGAAAAACTGTTTTTT.

The gene calls are TRBV7-2 and TRBJ1-1, with D perhaps matching TRBD1 (5 bases). CDR3 length: 14 residues. Germline CDR1 SGHTA, CDR2 FQGNSA. Trimming left V 5 bases short and J 5 bases short, with 15 bases between. The CDR3 DNA is TGTGCCAGCAGCCGCTGGGGCTTAGTGACTGAAGCTTTCTTT. Its translation: CASSRWGLVTEAFF.